This TCR beta chain stems from a study of blood T cell repertoires in COVID-19. About the study: In each case, the material was cDNA or gDNA derived from T cells, B-cell-depleted T cells, or PBMCs.

V lost 5 bases, J lost 8 bases, and 16 bases lay in between. This CDR3 has 14 residues. CDR1 is SNHLY, CDR2 FYNNEI, per germline. Original processing notes: Researchers report that nucleated cell counts were estimated from reference gene primer amplification. Here immunoSEQ multiplex PCR was the method, and the copy in TCRdb shows in-frame clones only, minus some. The D gene and trimming were derived from the DNA, and the V and J assignments and clone size from that table. The table has around 270,000 clones, roughly 84% seen once. Sequenced material: peripheral blood. This sequence joins TRBV2 and TRBJ2-1, with D perhaps matching TRBD2 (7 bases). The receptor's source is a woman in her thirties or forties who had recovered from COVID-19. CDR3 in DNA: TGTGCCAGCAGTTACACGGAGGGGGGGGATGAGCAGTTCTTC. This encodes CASSYTEGGDEQFF.